The clone carrying this TCR beta chain was found a few times. The record originates from a study of blood T cell repertoires in COVID-19. Study context: Sample material is recorded as cDNA or gDNA derived from T cells, B-cell-depleted T cells, or PBMCs.

TCRdb's copy holds only in-frame clones and misses some; the assay was immunoSEQ multiplex PCR. The sample includes roughly 150,000 clones, 81% of them seen just once. The V gene's germline CDR1 is PRHDT and CDR2 FYEKMQ (reference sequence). The germline V and J ends were trimmed by 5 bases and 6 bases, with 19 bases remaining between them. The CDR3 totals 15 residues. The sequenced material came from peripheral blood. This sequence was found in a man aged 55 to 70 with active or convalescent COVID-19. The V gene is TRBV13, the J gene TRBJ1-2, with D hard to call. The chain's CDR3 is CASSLVGRVTDGYTF. The CDR3 bases are TGTGCCAGCAGCCTAGTGGGGAGGGTTACAGATGGCTACACCTTC.